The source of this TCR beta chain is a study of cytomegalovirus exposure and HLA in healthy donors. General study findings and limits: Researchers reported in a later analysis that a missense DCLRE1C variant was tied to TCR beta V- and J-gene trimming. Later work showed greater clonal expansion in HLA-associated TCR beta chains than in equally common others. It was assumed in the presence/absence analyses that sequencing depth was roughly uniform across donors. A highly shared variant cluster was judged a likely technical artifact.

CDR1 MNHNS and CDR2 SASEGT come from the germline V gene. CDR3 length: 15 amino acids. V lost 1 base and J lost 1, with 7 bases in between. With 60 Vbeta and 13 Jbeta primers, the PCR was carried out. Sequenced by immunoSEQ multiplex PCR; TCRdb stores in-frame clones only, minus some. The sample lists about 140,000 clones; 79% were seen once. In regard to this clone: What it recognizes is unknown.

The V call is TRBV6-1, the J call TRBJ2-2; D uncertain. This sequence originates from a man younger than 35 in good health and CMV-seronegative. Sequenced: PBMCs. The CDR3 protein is CASSEGVGNTGELFF. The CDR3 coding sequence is TGTGCCAGCAGTGAAGGAGTTGGGAACACCGGGGAGCTGTTTTTT.